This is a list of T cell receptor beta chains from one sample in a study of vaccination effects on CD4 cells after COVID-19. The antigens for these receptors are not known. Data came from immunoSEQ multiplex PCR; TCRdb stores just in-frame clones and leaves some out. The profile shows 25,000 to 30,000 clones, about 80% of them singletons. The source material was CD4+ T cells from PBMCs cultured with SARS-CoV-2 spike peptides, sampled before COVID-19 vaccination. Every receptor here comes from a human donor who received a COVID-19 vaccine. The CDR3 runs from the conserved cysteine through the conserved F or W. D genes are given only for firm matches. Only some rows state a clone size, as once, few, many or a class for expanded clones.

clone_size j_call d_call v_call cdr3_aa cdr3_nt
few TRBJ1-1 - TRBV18 CASSPPRGLNTEAFF TGTGCCAGCTCACCACCGCGGGGGCTGAACACTGAAGCTTTCTTT
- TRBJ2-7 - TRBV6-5 CASSYAASYEQYF TGTGCCAGCAGTTACGCAGCCTCCTACGAGCAGTACTTC
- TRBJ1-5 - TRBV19 CASGATSHYQPQHF TGTGCCAGTGGGGCGACAAGCCATTATCAGCCCCAGCATTTT
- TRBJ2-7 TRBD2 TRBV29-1 CSVARGAGSYEQYF TGCAGCGTGGCGCGGGGGGCCGGGAGCTACGAGCAGTACTTC
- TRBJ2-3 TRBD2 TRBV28 CASSLGLAGDTQYF TGTGCCAGCAGTTTAGGTCTAGCGGGAGATACGCAGTATTTT
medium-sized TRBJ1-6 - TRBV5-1 CASSLADRLSLHF TGCGCCAGCAGCTTGGCGGACAGACTCTCCCTCCACTTT
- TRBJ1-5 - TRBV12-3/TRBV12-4 CASSLRGLAQHF TGTGCCAGCAGTTTACGAGGGCTAGCCCAGCATTTT
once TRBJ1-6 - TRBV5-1 CASSLRETYNSPLHF TGCGCCAGCAGCTTAAGGGAGACCTATAATTCACCCCTCCACTTT
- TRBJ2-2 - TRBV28 CASSRGGYTGELFF TGTGCCAGCAGCCGAGGGGGGTACACCGGGGAGCTGTTTTTT
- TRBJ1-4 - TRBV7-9 CASIRSLNEKLFF TGTGCCAGCATTCGGAGCTTGAATGAAAAACTGTTTTTT
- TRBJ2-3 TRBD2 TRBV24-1 CATSDARSGSRTDTQYF TGTGCCACCAGTGATGCCCGAAGCGGGAGTAGAACAGATACGCAGTATTTT
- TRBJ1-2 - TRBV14 CASSQDQSLEGYTF TGTGCCAGCAGCCAAGATCAAAGTCTTGAGGGCTACACCTTC
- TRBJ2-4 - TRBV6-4 CASSVEGSSIQYF TGTGCCAGCAGTGTAGAGGGAAGCAGCATTCAGTACTTC
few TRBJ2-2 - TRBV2 CASSRESGTGELFF TGTGCCAGCAGCCGGGAGTCGGGCACCGGGGAGCTGTTTTTT
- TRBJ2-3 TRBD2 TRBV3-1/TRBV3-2 CASSQDRLAGGLPQYF TGTGCCAGCAGCCAAGATAGACTAGCGGGGGGCCTCCCGCAGTATTTT
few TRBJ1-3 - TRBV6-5 CASKADSGNTIYF TGTGCCAGCAAGGCTGACTCTGGAAACACCATATATTTT
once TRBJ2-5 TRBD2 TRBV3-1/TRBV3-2 CASSQVTSGGVETQYF TGTGCCAGCAGCCAAGTCACTAGCGGGGGAGTAGAGACCCAGTACTTC
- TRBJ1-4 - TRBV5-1 CASSPTGVGEKLFF TGCGCCAGCAGCCCCACAGGAGTCGGTGAAAAACTGTTTTTT
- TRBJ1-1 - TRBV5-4 CASQLWVPAGANTEAFF TGTGCCAGCCAATTGTGGGTCCCGGCAGGGGCGAACACTGAAGCTTTCTTT
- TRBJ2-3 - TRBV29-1 CSGTALTDTQYF TGCAGCGGGACAGCGCTCACAGATACGCAGTATTTT
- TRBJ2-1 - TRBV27 CASSSPGLDSYNEQFF TGTGCCAGCAGTTCTCCGGGACTCGACTCCTACAATGAGCAGTTCTTC
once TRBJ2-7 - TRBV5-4 CASSLYGAPGYEQYF TGTGCCAGCAGCTTGTACGGGGCGCCGGGATACGAGCAGTACTTC
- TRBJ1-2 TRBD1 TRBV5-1 CASSLGSTGVGGYTF TGCGCCAGCAGCTTGGGTTCAACAGGGGTAGGAGGCTACACCTTC
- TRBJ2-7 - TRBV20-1 CSASDTYEQYF TGCAGTGCTAGCGACACCTACGAGCAGTACTTC
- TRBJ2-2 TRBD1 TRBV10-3 CASGDHRDRENTGELFF TGTGCCAGTGGCGACCACCGGGACAGGGAGAACACCGGGGAGCTGTTTTTT